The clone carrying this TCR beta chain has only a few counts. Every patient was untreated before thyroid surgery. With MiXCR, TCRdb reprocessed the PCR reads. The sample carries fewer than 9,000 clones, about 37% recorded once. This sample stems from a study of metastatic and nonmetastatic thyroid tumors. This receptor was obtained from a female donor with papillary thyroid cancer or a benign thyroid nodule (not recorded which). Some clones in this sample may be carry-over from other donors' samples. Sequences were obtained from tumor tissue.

CDR3 DNA sequence: TGTGCCAGCAGCCAAGCTCACGAGCAGTACTTC. Translation gives CASSQAHEQYF. V is TRBV4-2 and J is TRBJ2-7; D gene unclear. The CDR3 is 11 amino acids. Germline values: CDR1 LGHNA, CDR2 YNFKEQ. The germline V and J ends were trimmed by 1 base and 5 bases, with 3 bases remaining between them.